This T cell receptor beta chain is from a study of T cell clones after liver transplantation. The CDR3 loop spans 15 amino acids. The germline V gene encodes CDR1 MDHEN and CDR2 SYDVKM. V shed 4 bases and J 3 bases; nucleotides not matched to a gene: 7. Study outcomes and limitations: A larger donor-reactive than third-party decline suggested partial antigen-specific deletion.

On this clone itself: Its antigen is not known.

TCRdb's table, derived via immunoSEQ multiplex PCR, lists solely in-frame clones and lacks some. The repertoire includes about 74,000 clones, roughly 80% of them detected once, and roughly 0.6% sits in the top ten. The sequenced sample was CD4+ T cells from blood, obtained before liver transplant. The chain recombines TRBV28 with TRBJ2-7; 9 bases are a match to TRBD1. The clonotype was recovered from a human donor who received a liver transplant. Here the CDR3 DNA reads TGTGCCAGCAGTTCCGGGACAGGGCGGCTCTACGAGCAGTACTTC. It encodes CASSSGTGRLYEQYF. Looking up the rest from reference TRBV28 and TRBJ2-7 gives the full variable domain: DVKVTQSSRYLVKRTGEKVFLECVQDMDHENMFWYRQDPGLGLRLIYFSYDVKMKEKGDIPEGYSVSREKKERFSLILESASTNQTSMYLCASSSGTGRLYEQYFGPGTRLTVT.